This TCR beta chain was profiled in a study of tumor and adjacent non-tumor tissue in lung cancer. Study context: The patients, around 11 men and 5 women, were about 31 to 76 with stage I to III disease. On average, productive TCRbeta reads reached about 4.4 million per sample. Study outcomes and limitations: TCR diversity was significantly greater in tumor than normal lung tissue. Tumor repertoires had a smaller top 100 clone share than normal lung.

No cell sorting was done before RNA was extracted from the tissue. Distant lung tissue was collected more than 3 cm away from the tumor edge. The CDR3 has 16 amino acids. Per germline, CDR1 SGHAT and CDR2 FQNNGV. Three rounds of nested PCR, following a modified ARM-PCR protocol, produced the TCRbeta library. TCRdb processed the multiplex PCR reads anew with MiXCR; each CDR3 protein has one entry. This table holds 100,000 or so distinct CDR3 sequences, 65% found once. On this clonotype itself: Its matching antigen is unknown. In this CDR3 the conserved last residue, phenylalanine or tryptophan, is missing, so a read error is likely.

The rearrangement uses TRBV11-2 and TRBJ1-6; D is ambiguous. The sample consisted of distant non-tumor lung tissue. The sequence came from a man in his thirties or forties with non-small cell lung cancer. Here the CDR3 reads CVSSLYQGIIGSPLHS. Written as DNA, the CDR3 is TGTGTCAGCAGTCTATACCAAGGGATAATAGGTTCACCCCTCCACTCT.